These T cell receptor beta chains were read from a single sample in a study of beta chain features in type 1 diabetes. Repertoires were generated with immunoSEQ multiplex PCR, while TCRdb's copy carries only in-frame clones and drops some. Altogether 300,000 to 400,000 clones are present, around 10% being singletons, with the ten largest covering 0.015%. Material for sequencing was naive CD4+ T cells from blood. All receptors come from a woman aged 25 to 39 in good health. The CDR3 runs from the conserved cysteine through the conserved F or W. The order of the fields is J gene, D gene, V gene, clone size, CDR3 DNA, CDR3 protein. A D gene is named only where the DNA matches it firmly. A row's size may be missing; if present it is once, few, many or a size class.

TRBJ1-2 TRBD1 TRBV7-8 . TGTGCCAGCAGGTCACTCGGACAGGGTGGGGGCTACACCTTC CASRSLGQGGGYTF
TRBJ2-1 . TRBV27 few TGTGCCAGCAGTATGAGGGCGGGGGCTCTAAACAATGAGCAGTTCTTC CASSMRAGALNNEQFF
TRBJ2-1 . TRBV6-5 few TGTGCCAGCCAAGTGGGGGGAGGTGGGGAGCAGTTCTTC CASQVGGGGEQFF
TRBJ2-6 . TRBV21-1 . TGTGCCAGCAGCACCCAGGACAGGGATGGGGCCAACGTCCTGACTTTC CASSTQDRDGANVLTF
TRBJ2-6 . TRBV27 few TGTGCCAGCAGTTTGCAGTCTTCTGGGGCCAACGTCCTGACTTTC CASSLQSSGANVLTF
TRBJ1-1 TRBD1 TRBV7-2 . TGTGCCAGCAGCTGGGACAGGGCAAACACTGAAGCTTTCTTT CASSWDRANTEAFF
TRBJ2-5 TRBD1 TRBV6-5 . TGTGCCACCAGACTTGGACAGGGGGAAGAGACCCAGTACTTC CATRLGQGEETQYF
TRBJ2-3 . TRBV7-6 few TGTGCCAGCAGCTTAGGGCATACGCAGTATTTT CASSLGHTQYF
TRBJ1-2 TRBD1 TRBV5-4 . TGTGCCAGCAGCCCGAATCGACAGGGGGAGAACTATGGCTACACCTTC CASSPNRQGENYGYTF
TRBJ2-3 . TRBV19 few TGTGCCAGTAGTATACTCAGCGGCGTCACAGATACGCAGTATTTT CASSILSGVTDTQYF
TRBJ1-2 . TRBV27 few TGTGCCAGCAGTTTGATAGGTGGGCTCTACACCTTC CASSLIGGLYTF
TRBJ2-3 . TRBV7-9 few TGTGCCAGCAGGGTCACAGGGTACACAGATACGCAGTATTTT CASRVTGYTDTQYF
TRBJ1-1 . TRBV5-1 . TGCGCCAGCAAACCTCAGGGAAGAGACACTGAAGCTTTCTTT CASKPQGRDTEAFF
TRBJ1-5 TRBD1 TRBV15 few TGTGCCACCAGCGCCCGGACAGGGGCCCTTAGCAATCAGCCCCAGCATTTT CATSARTGALSNQPQHF
TRBJ1-2 . TRBV7-2 . TGTGCCAGCAGCTCCGGGACACGCTATGATGGCTACACCTTC CASSSGTRYDGYTF
TRBJ2-7 . TRBV9 few TGTGCCAGCAGCGTAACGGGACTTCCCTACGAGCAGTACTTC CASSVTGLPYEQYF
TRBJ2-1 TRBD2 TRBV5-1 . TGCGCCAGCAGCGCGGGGACTAGTGGTAACAATGAGCAGTTCTTC CASSAGTSGNNEQFF
TRBJ2-1 TRBD2 TRBV28 few TGTGCCAGCAGTACCGAAGCAGGATTAGCGGGGGATTACAATGAGCAGTTCTTC CASSTEAGLAGDYNEQFF
TRBJ2-3 TRBD2 TRBV4-2 . TGTGCCAGCAGCTCCCGGACTAGCACAACAGATACGCAGTATTTT CASSSRTSTTDTQYF
TRBJ1-1 TRBD1 TRBV7-8 . TGTGCCAGCAGTCCAGGGGGCGTAGGGACTGAAGCTTTCTTT CASSPGGVGTEAFF
TRBJ2-7 TRBD1 TRBV29-1 few TGCAGCGGAGTAAGACAGGGGGCTGGCCACGAGCAGTACTTC CSGVRQGAGHEQYF
TRBJ2-1 TRBD2 TRBV7-9 few TGTGCCAGCAGCGGGAAAGCGGGAGTCCGACCGAATGAGCAGTTCTTC CASSGKAGVRPNEQFF